Reported below is one T cell receptor beta chain. Clones were read by immunoSEQ multiplex PCR, and TCRdb kept only the in-frame ones, dropping some. The profile shows roughly 300,000 clones, 65% to 90% of them singletons. Germline lookup yields CDR1 MNHEY and CDR2 SMNVEV (reference sequence). This CDR3 spans 16 amino acids. Losses at the gene ends were 0 bases for V and 6 bases for J; bases not matched to a gene: 6. This specimen comes from a study of blood T cell repertoires in COVID-19. Study summary: Samples of COVID-19 (acute and convalescent) were obtained from the United States, Italy and Spain.

This rearrangement joins TRBV27 to TRBJ2-7; 12 bases line up with TRBD1. This sequence originates from a human donor in a cohort sampled during active COVID-19. Sequenced material: peripheral blood. CDR3 region: CASSLSAGQGASEQYF. CDR3 nucleotides: TGTGCCAGCAGTTTATCAGCGGGACAGGGGGCCTCCGAGCAGTACTTC.